The clone carrying this T cell receptor beta chain has at least ten counts. Its antigen is as yet unknown. A single record per CDR3 protein comes from TCRdb applying MiXCR to the 5' RACE reads. The sample carries about 400,000 distinct CDR3 sequences, more than 20% recorded once. The sample belongs to a study of CD8 T cells in ankylosing spondylitis. Study observations and caveats: Some of the motif variants had earlier been found in reactive arthritis patients' fluid and blood.

The V and J ends lost 4 bases and 4 bases respectively, with 4 bases between them. The CDR3 has 11 amino acids. Germline V gene sequence: CDR1 SQVTM, CDR2 ANQGSEA. Sequencing was carried out using blood, either unsorted or a sorted T cell fraction (not recorded which). The TCR was taken from a male donor with ankylosing spondylitis or in good health (not recorded which). The chain couples TRBV29-1 to TRBJ2-2; no clear D gene. Here the CDR3 reads CSVVSTGELFF. CDR3 in DNA: TGCAGCGTTGTAAGCACCGGGGAGCTGTTTTTT.